The T cell receptor (beta chain) described here comes from a study of T cells in Graves' hyperthyroidism and ophthalmopathy. Overall study: Before any treatment, at initial diagnosis, peripheral blood was collected. Overall study results and limits: Blood shared most expanded thyroid clonotypes above 0.001.

Concerning this clonotype itself: What it binds is not known.

Newly diagnosed hyperthyroidism patients aged 18 to 65 years had disease lasting under 2 months. Diagnostic decisions used clinical symptoms, serum thyroxine and TRAb, thyroid ultrasound and orbital computed tomography. This CDR3 is built from 15 residues. From germline, CDR1 is SGHRS and CDR2 YFSETQ. V lost 3 bases to trimming and J lost 1 base; unmatched junction nucleotides: 0. TCR beta CDR3 regions were amplified from RNA transcripts. HTBI primers drove first-round RT-PCR of the TCR CDR3. TCRdb re-called the multiplex PCR reads through MiXCR, storing one row per CDR3 protein. The sample holds more than 450,000 distinct CDR3 sequences, 14% seen once.

This receptor was identified in a woman aged 40 to 50 with Graves' hyperthyroidism. J is TRBJ2-7 and V is TRBV5-1, with TRBD2 identical over 14 bases. The sequenced sample was blood. In DNA, the CDR3 is TGCGCCAGCAGCTGGACTAGCGGGGGGTCCTACGAGCAGTACTTC. This sequence encodes CASSWTSGGSYEQYF.